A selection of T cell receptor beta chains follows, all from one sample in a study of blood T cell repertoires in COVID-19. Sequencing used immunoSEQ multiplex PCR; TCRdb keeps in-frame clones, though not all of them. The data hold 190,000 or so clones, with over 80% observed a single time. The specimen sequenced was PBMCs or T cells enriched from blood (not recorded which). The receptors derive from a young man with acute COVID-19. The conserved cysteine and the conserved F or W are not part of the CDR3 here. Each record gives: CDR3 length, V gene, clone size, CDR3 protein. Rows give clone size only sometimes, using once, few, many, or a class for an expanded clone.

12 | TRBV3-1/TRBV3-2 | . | ASSHQGRDYGYT
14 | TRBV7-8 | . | ASSLGAGLSYNEQF
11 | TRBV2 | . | ASSVAADNEQF
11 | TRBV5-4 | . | ASRSGSGETQY
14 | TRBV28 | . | ASSSPGAGAYNEQF
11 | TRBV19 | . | ATKSGSSYEQY
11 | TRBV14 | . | ASSLTLRGEAF
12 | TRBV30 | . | AWRRTGGSYGYT
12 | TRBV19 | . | ASKPGQGNQPQH
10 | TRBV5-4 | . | ASSLLTYEQY
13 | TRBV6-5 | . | ASSPREGRPYEQY
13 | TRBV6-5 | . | ASSPRTGSTDTQY
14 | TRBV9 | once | ASKPGGERDNSPLH
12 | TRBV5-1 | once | ASSLGTGQETQY
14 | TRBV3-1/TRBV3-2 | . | ASSHLEAGFGNTIY
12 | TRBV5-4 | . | ASSPGGMNTEAF
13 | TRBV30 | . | AWSIRLRADNEQF
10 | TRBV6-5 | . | ASSSRDYEQY
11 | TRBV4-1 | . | ASSHNGAYEQY
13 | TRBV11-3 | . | ASSTGTSGTDEQF
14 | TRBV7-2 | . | ASSSLKQGANQPQH
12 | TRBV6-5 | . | ASSYLAGPYEQY
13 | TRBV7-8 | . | ASSSNPGQGSEQY
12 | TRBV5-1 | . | ASSGGQGSNEQY
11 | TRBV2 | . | ASRKTWNQPQH
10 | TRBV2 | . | ASSLTDYEQY
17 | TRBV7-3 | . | ASSPKWYQGSDSPYEQY
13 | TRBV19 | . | ASSIVTSGGNEQF
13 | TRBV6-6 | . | ASSRGGQGVYEQY
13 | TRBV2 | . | ASSTGTEFNYGYT
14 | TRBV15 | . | ATSRGREGNNQPQH
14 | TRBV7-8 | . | ASSLYGGSPNEKLF
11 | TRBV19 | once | ATTEDSTGELF
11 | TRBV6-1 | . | ASSDGEKDEQF
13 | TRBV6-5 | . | ASSYSQDSNQPQH
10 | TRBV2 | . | ASRIDTYEQY
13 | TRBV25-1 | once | ASSEWWAGSNEQF
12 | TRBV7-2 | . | ASSLQRTDGQGY
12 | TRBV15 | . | ATSRGRGNQPQH
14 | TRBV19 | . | ASTTPLKSGANVLT
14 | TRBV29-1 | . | SVGQQGNSGRHEQF
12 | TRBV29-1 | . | SVEDQAFGNTIY
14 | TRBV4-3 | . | ASSQDSGGSTGELF
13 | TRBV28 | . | ASSNQGRSYNEQF
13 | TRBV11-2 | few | ASSKSGRFDNEQF
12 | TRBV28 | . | ASTLGGLNTEAF
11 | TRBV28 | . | ASSRLAGDEQF
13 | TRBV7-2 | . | ASSWKTLSYNEQF
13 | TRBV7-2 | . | ASSSDGYSNQPQH
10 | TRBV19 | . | ASSILQGRKY
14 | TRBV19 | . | ASSTHWTSGPYEQY
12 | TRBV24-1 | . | ATSDLTVNQPQH
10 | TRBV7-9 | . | ASSIRTGELF
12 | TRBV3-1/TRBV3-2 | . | ASSTTTGSYEQY